This TCR beta chain emerged from a study of blood T cell repertoires in COVID-19. Study background: T cells, B-cell-depleted T cells, or PBMCs supplied cDNA or gDNA.

Measured with immunoSEQ multiplex PCR; TCRdb has only the in-frame clones, and not every one. Among over 150,000 clones listed, 70% to 90% were seen once. The CDR3 is 13 residues long. The germline V gene has CDR1 WNHNN and CDR2 SYGVQD (reference sequence). The V end lost 8 bases, the J end lost 6 bases, and 13 bases lay between the germline ends. Sequenced input: peripheral blood. This rearrangement joins TRBV10-1 to TRBJ2-2, with D perhaps TRBD2 (6 bases). This TCR came from a man aged 40-49 years with acute or convalescent COVID-19. The CDR3 DNA is TGCGCCAGCCCAACCTCGGGGGCCGGGGAGCTGTTTTTT. Its protein product is CASPTSGAGELFF.